This T cell receptor (beta chain) was sequenced for a study of shared clonotypes between healthy human individuals. CD45RO-negative cells were positively selected for CCR7, leaving out terminally differentiated effector memory CD45RA+ cells. The donors, all of them Caucasian adults, lived in Nashville, Tennessee. This clone was counted a few times. The antigen is not known. The V gene's germline CDR1 is SNHLY and CDR2 FYNNEI. CDR3 length: 14 amino acids. The ends lost 6 bases at V and 5 bases at J; junction bases unmatched: 9. Broader study findings: Donor scarcity curtailed the genetic and exposure-history diversity represented herein.

The deep-level immunoSEQ assay was used. Some clones are missing from TCRdb's copy, which holds only in-frame ones; the method was immunoSEQ multiplex PCR. Of roughly 2.1 million clones listed, roughly 91% were seen once; the top ten hold 1.5% to 2%. Material: naive CD8+ T cells from PBMCs. This clonotype was obtained from a man between 18 and 35 years old in good health. Some clones in this sample may be carry-over from other donors' samples. The chain couples TRBV2 to TRBJ1-2; 7 nucleotides line up with TRBD1. The CDR3 DNA reads as TGTGCCAGCAGCGACAGGGCAGTCATATATGGCTACACCTTC. It translates to CASSDRAVIYGYTF.